One and the same sample provided the 21 T cell receptor beta chains below, sequenced in a study of OX40 agonist ivuxolimab in advanced cancers. The table came from immunoSEQ multiplex PCR; TCRdb's copy has only in-frame clones and leaves some out. Of around 10,000 clones in the sample, around 80% are singletons; the top ten hold 20% to 25%. The material sequenced was CD4+ or CD8+ T cells sorted from blood, taken in a trial of the OX40 agonist ivuxolimab. These receptors came from an adult with an advanced solid tumor such as melanoma, head and neck, liver or kidney cancer.

The table lists this clone with a count of one. The chain employs TRBV30 and TRBJ2-1, with unresolved D. Germline V gene sequence: CDR1 GTSNPN, CDR2 SVGIG (reference sequence). The CDR3 has 13 amino acids. Trimming removed 0 bases at V and 4 bases at J, with 7 bases between. The CDR3 bases are TGTGCCTGGAGTGTAACAGAATACAATGAGCAGTTCTTC. It specifies CAWSVTEYNEQFF.

This rearrangement joins TRBV7-9 to TRBJ2-1; no firm D call. Between the trimmed V and J ends, which lost 4 bases and 0 bases, there was a span of 13 bases. Per the germline V gene, CDR1 is SEHNR and CDR2 is FQNEAQ (reference sequence). The CDR3 sequence is 16 residues long. The CDR3 DNA is TGTGCCAGCAGCTCGACTGCTTCCCTCTCCTACAATGAGCAGTTCTTC. This codes for CASSSTASLSYNEQFF.

This chain connects TRBV7-2 to TRBJ1-4; 7 nucleotides line up with TRBD1. CDR1 and CDR2 (germline): SGHTA, FQGNSA. CDR3 length equals 17 residues. V lost 0 bases to trimming and J lost 8 bases; unmatched junction nucleotides: 12. The CDR3 is CASSLAQKGGFGEKLFF. CDR3 in DNA: TGTGCCAGCAGCTTAGCCCAGAAAGGGGGCTTTGGGGAAAAACTGTTTTTT.

This clone was seen more than once but under ten times. V is TRBV4-1 and J is TRBJ2-1; D gene unclear. V gave up 5 bases and J gave up 0 bases, with 8 bases separating them. The CDR3 has 14 amino acids. Germline V gives CDR1 MGHRA, CDR2 YSYEKL. CDR3: CASSMQTSYNEQFF. The CDR3 DNA reads as TGCGCCAGCAGCATGCAGACCTCCTACAATGAGCAGTTCTTC.

The chain is built from TRBV6-1 and TRBJ1-6, with D perhaps matching TRBD1 (5 bases). CDR1 and CDR2 (germline): MNHNS, SASEGT. CDR3 size: 12 residues. V lost 6 bases, J lost 8 bases, and 8 bases lay in between. The CDR3 sequence: CASSRRDSPLHF. CDR3 sequence (DNA): TGTGCCAGCAGCCGCAGGGATTCACCCCTCCACTTT.

V is TRBV10-3 and J is TRBJ2-7; TRBD2 aligns across 9 bases. Germline CDR1 and CDR2: ENHRY and SYGVKD. The CDR3 loop spans 14 amino acids. The J segment lost 6 bases and the V segment lost 4 bases, leaving 7 bases of the junction unmatched. CDR3 nucleotide sequence: TGTGCCATCAGTGTCGCGGGGGGGCTGGTCGAGCAGTACTTC. Its protein is CAISVAGGLVEQYF.

The chain joins TRBV19 to TRBJ1-5; 7 bases agree with TRBD1. The CDR3 extends over 15 amino acids. V shed 5 bases and J 0 bases; nucleotides not matched to a gene: 4. CDR1 and CDR2 (germline): LNHDA, SQIVND (reference sequence). The CDR3 region has the DNA TGTGCCAGTAGTGACCGGGACAGTAGCAATCAGCCCCAGCATTTT. Encoded protein: CASSDRDSSNQPQHF.

The chain combines TRBV11-2 with TRBJ2-5; tentatively, D is TRBD2 (5 bases). The better agreement between TRBJ2-7 and the DNA end casts doubt on the J call. The V gene's germline CDR1 is SGHAT and CDR2 FQNNGV. The CDR3 consists of 15 residues. The CDR3 loop reads CASSLMDGKYYEQYF. For the CDR3, the DNA is TGTGCCAGCAGCTTAATGGACGGGAAGTACTACGAGCAGTACTTC.

The chain uses TRBV5-6 and TRBJ1-4, with D possibly TRBD1 on 6 matching bases. V lost 1 base and J 4 bases, leaving 14 bases between the germline ends. The CDR3 consists of 16 residues. Germline V CDR1 and CDR2: SGHDT, YYEEEE. The DNA for the CDR3 is TGTGCCAGCAGCTTGCAAGACAGGTCGATTAATGAAAAACTGTTTTTT. It translates to CASSLQDRSINEKLFF.

V and J are TRBV18 and TRBJ2-3, with TRBD2 as a possible D gene (6 bases). The CDR3 loop spans 15 amino acids. Looked up from germline, CDR1 is KGHSH and CDR2 is LQKENI. The V gene lost 1 base and the J gene lost 6 bases, with 14 bases spanning the gap. CDR3 DNA sequence: TGTGCCAGCTCACCACGCGGGGTTATAAGGGATACGCAGTATTTT. It encodes CASSPRGVIRDTQYF.

The genes are TRBV5-5 and TRBJ1-3; D gene ambiguous. Trimming removed 3 bases at V and 0 bases at J, with 10 bases between. The CDR3 covers 15 residues. Germline CDR1 reads SGHKS; CDR2 reads YYEKEE (reference sequence). The CDR3 DNA reads as TGTGCCAGCAGCTCCGGACTGAGCTCTGGAAACACCATATATTTT. Translating it yields CASSSGLSSGNTIYF.

The V and J genes are TRBV13 and TRBJ1-5; unclear D gene. Trimming left V 4 bases short and J 10 bases short, with 11 bases between. Germline values: CDR1 PRHDT, CDR2 FYEKMQ (reference sequence). This CDR3 has 12 amino acids. Here the CDR3 DNA reads TGTGCCAGCAGCTCCGGTGAAAAACCCCAGCATTTT. Translating gives CASSSGEKPQHF. Full variable domain (missing parts from reference TRBV13 and TRBJ1-5): AAGVIQSPRHLIKEKRETATLKCYPIPRHDTVYWYQQGPGQDPQFLISFYEKMQSDKGSIPDRFSAQQFSDYHSELNMSSLELGDSALYFCASSSGEKPQHFGDGTRLSIL.

The chain recombines TRBV7-9 with TRBJ2-7; a weak D match, TRBD2 (6 bases). The V end lost 5 bases, the J end lost 2 bases, and 13 bases lay between the germline ends. Germline assignment: CDR1 SEHNR and CDR2 FQNEAQ (reference sequence). This CDR3 has 14 residues. In nucleotides, the CDR3 is TGTGCCAGCAGCCCCTCCGGGACTGCCTACGAGCAGTACTTC. The encoded protein is CASSPSGTAYEQYF.

The chain is built from TRBV21-1 and TRBJ1-1; the DNA was not compared with TRBD1, the D call given in the table. TRBV21-1 is shown as a pseudogene. CDR3 length: 17 residues. CDR3 in amino acids: CASTRGGQGALRTEAFF. Written as DNA, the CDR3 is TGTGCCAGCACCCGGGGGGGACAGGGGGCATTGAGGACTGAAGCTTTCTTT.

The chain is built from TRBV27 and TRBJ2-1; D unresolved. Per germline, CDR1 MNHEY and CDR2 SMNVEV (reference sequence). This CDR3 spans 15 amino acids. Trimming removed 4 bases at V and 0 bases at J, with 10 bases between. The chain's CDR3 is CASSSDLSSYNEQFF. Here the CDR3 DNA reads TGTGCCAGCAGTTCCGACCTGAGCTCCTACAATGAGCAGTTCTTC.

CDR3 residues: CASSPPRASGEETQYF. The CDR3 DNA reads TGTGCCAGCAGCCCCCCCCGAGCTAGCGGAGAAGAGACCCAGTACTTC. J is TRBJ2-5 and V is TRBV11-1; 7 bases agree with TRBD2. After removal of 5 bases from V and 3 bases from J, the junction contained 12 bases not matched to a gene. Germline lookup yields CDR1 SGHAT and CDR2 FQDESV (reference sequence). The CDR3 runs to 16 residues.

There are a few counts of this clone. The chain carries TRBV23-1 and TRBJ2-4, with D perhaps matching TRBD1 (6 bases). TRBV23-1 is annotated as an ORF whose role is uncertain. The CDR3 covers 15 residues. V lost 4 bases, J lost 0 bases, and 10 bases lay in between. CDR3 protein: CASSRPGVAKNIQYF. The CDR3 DNA is TGCGCCAGCAGTCGGCCAGGGGTAGCCAAAAACATTCAGTACTTC.

The chain uses TRBV7-8 and TRBJ2-7; 12 bases map to TRBD2. V shed 5 bases, J shed 5 bases, and the junction held 10 bases outside the gene matches. Per the germline V gene, CDR1 is SGHVS and CDR2 is FQNEAQ. The CDR3 covers 16 residues. The CDR3 protein is CASSVSSGGAFDEQYF. The CDR3 nucleotides are TGTGCCAGCAGCGTCTCTAGCGGGGGGGCCTTTGACGAGCAGTACTTC.

This clone was recorded a few times. The rearrangement uses TRBV21-1 and TRBJ2-1. TRBV21-1 is a pseudogene. This CDR3 region has 21 residues. DNA for the CDR3: TGTGCCAGCAGCAAAATAGATTCCGTTTTAATCCTAGGGCGGAGTGTCAATGAGCAGTTCTTC. Protein sequence: CASSKIDSVLILGRSVNEQFF.

The chain carries TRBV7-8 and TRBJ2-3; TRBD1 is a possible D gene (6 bases). V gave up 10 bases and J gave up 4 bases, with 15 bases separating them. The CDR3 consists of 13 residues. Germline V gene sequence: CDR1 SGHVS, CDR2 FQNEAQ. The CDR3 region has the DNA TGTGCCACGATAGGGGGTCTGTCAGATACGCAGTATTTT. Its protein is CATIGGLSDTQYF.

CDR3 sequence: CASSVTGGYEKLFF. The CDR3 region has the DNA TGTGCCAGCAGTGTGACAGGGGGCTATGAAAAACTGTTTTTT. The rearrangement joins TRBV28 to TRBJ1-4, with 10 positions matching TRBD1. The ends lost 5 bases at V and 6 bases at J; junction bases unmatched: 3. The CDR3 has 14 amino acids. The V gene's germline CDR1 is MDHEN and CDR2 SYDVKM.